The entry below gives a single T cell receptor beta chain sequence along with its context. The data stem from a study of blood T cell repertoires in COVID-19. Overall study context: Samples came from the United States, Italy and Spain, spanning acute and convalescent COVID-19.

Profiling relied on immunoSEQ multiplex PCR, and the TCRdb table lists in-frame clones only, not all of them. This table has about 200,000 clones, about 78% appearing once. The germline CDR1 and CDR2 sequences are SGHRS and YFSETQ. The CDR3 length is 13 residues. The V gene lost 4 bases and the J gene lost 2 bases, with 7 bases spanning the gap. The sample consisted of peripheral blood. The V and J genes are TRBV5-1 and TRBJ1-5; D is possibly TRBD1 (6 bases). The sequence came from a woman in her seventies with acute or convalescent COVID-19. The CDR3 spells CASSRTGNQPQHF. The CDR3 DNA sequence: TGCGCCAGCAGCCGGACAGGCAATCAGCCCCAGCATTTT. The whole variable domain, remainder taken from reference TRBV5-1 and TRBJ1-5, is KAGVTQTPRYLIKTRGQQVTLSCSPISGHRSVSWYQQTPGQGLQFLFEYFSETQRNKGNFPGRFSGRQFSNSRSEMNVSTLELGDSALYLCASSRTGNQPQHFGDGTRLSIL.